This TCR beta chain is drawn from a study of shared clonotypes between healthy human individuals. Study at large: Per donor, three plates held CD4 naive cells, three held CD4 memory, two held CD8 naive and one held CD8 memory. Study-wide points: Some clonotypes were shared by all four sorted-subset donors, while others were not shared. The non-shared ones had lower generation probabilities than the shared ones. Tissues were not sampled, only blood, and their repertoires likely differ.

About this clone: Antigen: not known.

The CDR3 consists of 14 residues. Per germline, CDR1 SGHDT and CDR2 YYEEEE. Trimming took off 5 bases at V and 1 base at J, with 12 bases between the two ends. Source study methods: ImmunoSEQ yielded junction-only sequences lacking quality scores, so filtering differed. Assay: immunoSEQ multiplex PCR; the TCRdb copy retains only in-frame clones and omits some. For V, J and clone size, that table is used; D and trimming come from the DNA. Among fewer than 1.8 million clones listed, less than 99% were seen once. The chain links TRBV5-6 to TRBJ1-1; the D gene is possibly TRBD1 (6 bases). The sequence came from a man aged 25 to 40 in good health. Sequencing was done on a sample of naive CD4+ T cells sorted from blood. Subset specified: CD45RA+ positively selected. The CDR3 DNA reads TGTGCCAGCAGTAGGGGGGACCGGAACACTGAAGCTTTCTTT. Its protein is CASSRGDRNTEAFF.